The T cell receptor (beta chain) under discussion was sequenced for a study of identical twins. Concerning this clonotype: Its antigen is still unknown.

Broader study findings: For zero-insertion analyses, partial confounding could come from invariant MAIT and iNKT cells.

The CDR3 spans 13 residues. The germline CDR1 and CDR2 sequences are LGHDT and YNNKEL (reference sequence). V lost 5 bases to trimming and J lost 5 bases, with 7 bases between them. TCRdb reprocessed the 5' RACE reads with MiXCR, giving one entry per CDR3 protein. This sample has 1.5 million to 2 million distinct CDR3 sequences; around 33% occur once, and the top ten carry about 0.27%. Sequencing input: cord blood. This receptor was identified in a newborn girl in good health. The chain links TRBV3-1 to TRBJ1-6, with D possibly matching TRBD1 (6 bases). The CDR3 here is CASSSGDNSPLHF. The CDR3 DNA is TGTGCCAGCAGCTCAGGGGATAATTCACCCCTCCACTTT.